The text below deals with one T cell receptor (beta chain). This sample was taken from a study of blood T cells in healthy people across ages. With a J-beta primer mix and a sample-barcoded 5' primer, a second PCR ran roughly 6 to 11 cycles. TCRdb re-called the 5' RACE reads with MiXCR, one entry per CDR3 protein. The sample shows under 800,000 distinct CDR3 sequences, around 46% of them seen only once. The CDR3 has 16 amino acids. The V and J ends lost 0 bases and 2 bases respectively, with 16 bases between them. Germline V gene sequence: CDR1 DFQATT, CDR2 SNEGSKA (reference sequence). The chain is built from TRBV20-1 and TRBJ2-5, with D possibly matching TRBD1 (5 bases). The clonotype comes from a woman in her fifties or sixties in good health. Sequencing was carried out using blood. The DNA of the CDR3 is TGCAGTGCTAGAGATTACCAGGGAAGTTCGCAAGAGACCCAGTACTTC. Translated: CSARDYQGSSQETQYF.